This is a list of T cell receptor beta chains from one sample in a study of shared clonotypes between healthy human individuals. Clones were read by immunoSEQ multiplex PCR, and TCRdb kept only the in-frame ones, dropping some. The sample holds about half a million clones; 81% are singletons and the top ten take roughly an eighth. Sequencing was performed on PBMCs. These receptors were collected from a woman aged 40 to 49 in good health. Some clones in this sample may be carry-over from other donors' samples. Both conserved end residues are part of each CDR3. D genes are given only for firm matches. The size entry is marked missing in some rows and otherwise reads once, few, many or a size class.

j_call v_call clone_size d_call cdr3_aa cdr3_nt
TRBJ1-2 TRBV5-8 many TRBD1 CASRRDSFNYGYTF TGTGCCAGCAGACGGGACAGCTTTAACTATGGCTACACCTTC
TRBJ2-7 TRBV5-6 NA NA CASSLERSYEQYF TGTGCCAGCAGCTTGGAGCGCTCCTACGAGCAGTACTTC
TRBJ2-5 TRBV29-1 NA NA CSARKRMEGETQYF TGCAGCGCCAGGAAGAGAATGGAGGGGGAGACCCAGTACTTC
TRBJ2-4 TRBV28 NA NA CASSSRDPTGNIQYF TGTGCCAGCAGTTCCCGGGACCCGACGGGAAACATTCAGTACTTC
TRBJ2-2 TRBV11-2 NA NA CASSLVTTRDTGELFF TGTGCCAGCAGCTTAGTGACTACTAGAGACACCGGGGAGCTGTTTTTT
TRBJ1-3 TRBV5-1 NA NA CASSTQTGGNTIYF TGCGCCAGCAGCACCCAAACAGGGGGAAACACCATATATTTT
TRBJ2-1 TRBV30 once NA CAWSVTGSSSYNEQFF TGTGCCTGGAGTGTAACCGGGTCAAGCTCCTACAATGAGCAGTTCTTC
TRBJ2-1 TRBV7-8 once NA CASEAYNEQFF TGTGCCAGCGAGGCCTACAATGAGCAGTTCTTC
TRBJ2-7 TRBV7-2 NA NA CASSLRTEGLRKQYF TGTGCCAGCAGCCTGAGGACAGAGGGACTACGGAAGCAGTACTTC
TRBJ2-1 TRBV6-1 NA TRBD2 CASEKAGGRQQQFF TGTGCCAGCGAAAAAGCGGGGGGCCGGCAGCAGCAGTTCTTC
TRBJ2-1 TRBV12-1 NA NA CASSTAGEQFF TGTGCCAGCAGCACCGCAGGGGAGCAGTTCTTC
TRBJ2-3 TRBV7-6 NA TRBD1 CASSSGQDTDTQYF TGTGCCAGCAGCTCTGGACAGGACACAGATACGCAGTATTTT
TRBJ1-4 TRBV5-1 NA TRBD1 CASSSDRGVGEKLFF TGCGCCAGCAGCTCCGACAGGGGGGTCGGTGAAAAACTGTTTTTT
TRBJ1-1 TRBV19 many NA CASSFFSPIGEAFF TGTGCCAGTAGTTTCTTTTCCCCTATAGGTGAAGCTTTCTTT
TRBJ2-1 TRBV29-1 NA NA CSAGHPYNEQFF TGCAGCGCGGGACATCCATACAATGAGCAGTTCTTC
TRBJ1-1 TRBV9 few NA CASSVGGAWGTDTEAFF TGTGCCAGCAGCGTAGGAGGGGCTTGGGGGACGGACACTGAAGCTTTCTTT
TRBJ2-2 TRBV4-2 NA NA CASSDATLGGVDTGELFF TGTGCCAGCAGTGATGCTACACTAGGAGGCGTCGACACCGGGGAGCTGTTTTTT
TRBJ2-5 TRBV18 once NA CASSRQGPRGTQYF TGTGCCAGCTCACGTCAGGGGCCCCGGGGGACCCAGTACTTC
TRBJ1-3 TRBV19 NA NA CASIGVFSGNTIYF TGTGCCAGTATTGGTGTTTTCTCTGGAAACACCATATATTTT
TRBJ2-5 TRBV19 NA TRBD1 CASSITGGQETQYF TGTGCCAGTAGTATCACAGGGGGCCAAGAGACCCAGTACTTC
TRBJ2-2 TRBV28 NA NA CASRRTRVPGELFF TGTGCCAGCAGGAGGACGAGGGTCCCCGGGGAGCTGTTTTTT
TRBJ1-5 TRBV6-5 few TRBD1 CASSTRGRPNQPQHF TGTGCCAGCAGTACCAGGGGGCGACCCAATCAGCCCCAGCATTTT
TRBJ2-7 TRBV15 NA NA CATSARLSYEQYF TGTGCCACCAGCGCTAGACTCTCCTACGAGCAGTACTTC
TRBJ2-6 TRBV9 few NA CASSVGQTSGANVLTF TGTGCCAGCAGCGTAGGACAGACCTCTGGGGCCAACGTCCTGACTTTC
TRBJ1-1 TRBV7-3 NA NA CASSLLGENTEAFF TGTGCCAGCAGCTTACTCGGAGAGAACACTGAAGCTTTCTTT
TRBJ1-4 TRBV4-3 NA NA CASSQEFGQANEKLFF TGCGCCAGCAGCCAAGAGTTTGGGCAGGCTAATGAAAAACTGTTTTTT
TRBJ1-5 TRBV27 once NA CASTVRRFQPQHF TGTGCCAGCACCGTTAGGAGATTTCAGCCCCAGCATTTT
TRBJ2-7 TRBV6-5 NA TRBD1 CASSRGQAYEQYF TGTGCCAGCAGTCGAGGACAGGCCTACGAGCAGTACTTC
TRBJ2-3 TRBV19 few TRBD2 CASSIGLAGPSDTQYF TGTGCCAGTAGTATCGGCCTAGCGGGACCCTCGGATACGCAGTATTTT
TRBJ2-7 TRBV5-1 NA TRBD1 CASSSGTGTYEQYF TGCGCCAGCAGCTCCGGGACAGGGACCTACGAGCAGTACTTC
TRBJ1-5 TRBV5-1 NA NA CASSLAPSNNQPQHF TGCGCCAGCAGCTTGGCTCCAAGCAACAATCAGCCCCAGCATTTT
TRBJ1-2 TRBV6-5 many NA CASSPGDGYGYTF TGTGCCAGCAGCCCTGGGGACGGCTATGGCTACACCTTC
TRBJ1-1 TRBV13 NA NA CASSKDNGAGTEAFF TGTGCCAGCAGCAAAGACAACGGGGCGGGCACTGAAGCTTTCTTT
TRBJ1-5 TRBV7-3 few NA CASSLDGNQPQHF TGTGCCAGCAGCTTAGACGGAAATCAGCCCCAGCATTTT
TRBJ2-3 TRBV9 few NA CASSPGGSGQRSDTQYF TGTGCCAGCAGCCCCGGGGGTAGCGGCCAGAGGTCGGATACGCAGTATTTT
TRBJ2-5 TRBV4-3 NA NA CASSQGLDETQYF TGCGCCAGCAGCCAAGGATTAGATGAGACCCAGTACTTC
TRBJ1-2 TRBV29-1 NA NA CSESSNYCYTF TGCAGCGAGTCCTCGAACTATTGCTACACCTTC
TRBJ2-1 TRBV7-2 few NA CASGLDLNNEQFF TGTGCCAGCGGTCTAGACCTTAACAATGAGCAGTTCTTC
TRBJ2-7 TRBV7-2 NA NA CASSPTPETQIYF TGTGCCAGCAGCCCCACTCCAGAAACTCAGATATACTTC
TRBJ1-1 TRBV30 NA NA CAWSPAGAEAFF TGTGCCTGGAGTCCGGCCGGCGCTGAAGCTTTCTTT
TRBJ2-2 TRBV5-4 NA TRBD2 CASSLVGLAGPTGELFF TGTGCCAGCAGCTTGGTCGGTCTAGCGGGACCCACCGGGGAGCTGTTTTTT
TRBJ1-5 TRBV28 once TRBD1 CASSFPLGQGRVGNQPQHF TGTGCCAGCAGTTTCCCCCTGGGACAGGGTAGAGTAGGCAATCAGCCCCAGCATTTT
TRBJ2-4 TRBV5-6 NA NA CASSLVQNLAKNIQYF TGTGCCAGCAGCTTGGTTCAGAATCTAGCCAAAAACATTCAGTACTTC
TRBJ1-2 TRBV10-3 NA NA CAISENRYGYTF TGTGCCATCAGTGAAAATCGCTATGGCTACACCTTC
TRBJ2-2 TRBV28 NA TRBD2 CASRGLATGELFF TGTGCCAGTAGGGGACTAGCAACCGGGGAGCTGTTTTTT
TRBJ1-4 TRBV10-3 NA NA CAISAQIPNEKLFF TGTGCCATCAGTGCACAGATCCCTAATGAAAAACTGTTTTTT
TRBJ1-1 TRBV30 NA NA CAWSVGRVQGTEAFF TGTGCCTGGAGTGTTGGGAGGGTGCAGGGGACTGAAGCTTTCTTT
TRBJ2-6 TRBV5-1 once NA CASSLALGSGANVLTF TGCGCCAGCAGCTTGGCATTAGGGTCTGGGGCCAACGTCCTGACTTTC
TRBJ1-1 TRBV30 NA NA CAWIGVRTEAFF TGTGCCTGGATCGGGGTTAGAACTGAAGCTTTCTTT
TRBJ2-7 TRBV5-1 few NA CASSLGVGRSYEQYF TGCGCCAGCAGCTTGGGTGTGGGGCGCTCCTACGAGCAGTACTTC
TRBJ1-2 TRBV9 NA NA CASSVGGGPRVGYGYTF TGTGCCAGCAGCGTAGGGGGCGGACCCCGAGTCGGCTATGGCTACACCTTC
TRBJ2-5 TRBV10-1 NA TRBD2 CASSESERGGQETQYF TGCGCCAGCAGTGAGTCGGAGCGCGGGGGCCAAGAGACCCAGTACTTC
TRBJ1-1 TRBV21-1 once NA CASSSPTGLNTEAFF TGTGCCAGCAGCAGCCCCACAGGTCTGAACACTGAAGCTTTCTTT
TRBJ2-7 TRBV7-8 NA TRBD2 CASSTRTSGSSYEQYF TGTGCCAGCAGCACACGGACTAGCGGGAGTTCTTACGAGCAGTACTTC
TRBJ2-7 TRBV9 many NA CASSVAWCIRGEQYF TGTGCCAGCAGCGTAGCTTGGTGCATCCGGGGGGAGCAGTACTTC
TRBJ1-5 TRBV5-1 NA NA CASSLGVGSNQPQHF TGCGCCAGCAGCCTGGGTGTCGGTAGCAATCAGCCCCAGCATTTT
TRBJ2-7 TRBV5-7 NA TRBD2 CASSPLPGAGGDEQYF TGTGCCAGCAGCCCCCTCCCGGGTGCGGGAGGCGACGAGCAGTACTTC
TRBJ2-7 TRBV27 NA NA CASSLYGTVGEQYF TGTGCCAGCAGTTTATACGGGACTGTCGGCGAGCAGTACTTC
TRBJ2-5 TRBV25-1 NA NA CASSEPGETQYF TGTGCCAGCAGTGAGCCCGGGGAGACCCAGTACTTC